A single sample gave rise to the 5 T cell receptor beta chains below, sequenced in a study of T cell changes during pregnancy in multiple sclerosis. The table came from immunoSEQ multiplex PCR; TCRdb's copy has only in-frame clones and leaves some out. The sample carries some 97,000 clones, approximately 90% recorded once. The material was peripheral blood, obtained in the second trimester of pregnancy. The receptors derive from a female donor with multiple sclerosis, enrolled in a pregnancy study.

The chain is built from TRBV7-9 and TRBJ1-1; 12 nucleotides agree with TRBD1. Germline V gene data show CDR1 as SEHNR and CDR2 as FQNEAQ (reference sequence). The V segment lost 5 bases and the J segment 6 bases; nucleotides outside the gene matches: 7. The CDR3 spans 15 residues. DNA for the CDR3: TGTGCCAGCAGCGTCGAAGGGACAGGGGGCTCTGAAGCTTTCTTT. Translation: CASSVEGTGGSEAFF.

The rearrangement uses TRBV19 and TRBJ1-5; 7 bases match TRBD1. The V segment lost 5 bases and the J segment 2 bases; nucleotides outside the gene matches: 18. The CDR3 is made up of 19 amino acids. Germline V gives CDR1 LNHDA, CDR2 SQIVND (reference sequence). CDR3 residues: CASSSSTGNSLKGNQPQHF. DNA for the CDR3: TGTGCCAGTAGTTCTTCGACAGGGAACAGCTTGAAGGGCAATCAGCCCCAGCATTTT.

V usage is TRBV7-9 and J usage is TRBJ1-3; D may be TRBD1 (6 bases). V lost 4 bases, J lost 0 bases, and 16 bases lay in between. CDR3 length equals 17 residues. Germline loops: CDR1 SEHNR, CDR2 FQNEAQ (reference sequence). CDR3 region: CASSSPDSYVSGNTIYF. In nucleotides, the CDR3 is TGTGCCAGCAGCTCCCCGGACAGCTACGTCTCTGGAAACACCATATATTTT. The full variable domain, completed using reference TRBV7-9 and TRBJ1-3, is DTGVSQNPRHKITKRGQNVTFRCDPISEHNRLYWYRQTLGQGPEFLTYFQNEAQLEKSRLLSDRFSAERPKGSFSTLEIQRTEQGDSAMYLCASSSPDSYVSGNTIYFGEGSWLTVV.

The gene calls are TRBV29-1 and TRBJ1-1; TRBD1 is a possible D gene (5 bases). With 6 bases removed from V and 11 bases from J, the gap between germline ends came to 13 bases. The CDR3 loop spans 10 amino acids. Germline V gives CDR1 SQVTM, CDR2 ANQGSEA. Here the CDR3 reads CSVAWEGAFF. The CDR3 bases are TGCAGCGTCGCTTGGGAGGGGGCTTTCTTT.

This chain uses TRBV29-1 with TRBJ2-1; possibly TRBD2 for D (6 bases). With 6 bases removed from V and 0 bases from J, the gap between germline ends came to 24 bases. The CDR3 is 18 residues long. Germline CDR1 and CDR2: SQVTM and ANQGSEA. The chain's CDR3 is CSVGGALGPISSYNEQFF. The CDR3 DNA reads TGCAGCGTGGGCGGGGCGCTGGGGCCTATCAGCTCCTACAATGAGCAGTTCTTC.